This record looks at one T cell receptor beta chain sequence and its context. Its target is unknown. CD8+ and CD4+ T cells circulating in blood were sequenced for TCR beta. Negative magnetic isolation gave CD8+ and CD4+ cells; FACS enriched CD8+ TEMRA. These data belong to a study of CD8 T cells in Susac syndrome. Study-level points and caveats: The authors acknowledged that their TCR sequencing and HLA analysis involved a relatively small number of individuals.

In germline, CDR1 is DFQATT, CDR2 SNEGSKA (reference sequence). This CDR3 contains 11 residues. Trimming cost V 7 bases and J 10 bases; bases outside gene matches: 7. Random-hexamer reverse transcription was applied to about 0.45 to 1 ug RNA. Amplification of TCR beta CDR3 spanned 54 Vbeta and 13 Jbeta via immunoSEQ multiplex PCR. In TCRdb, the immunoSEQ multiplex PCR reads were re-called with MiXCR into one record per CDR3 protein. This sample carries around 230,000 distinct CDR3 sequences, roughly 96% of them seen once, and the ten largest clones take roughly 0.09%. This chain joins TRBV20-1 and TRBJ1-2; 9 nucleotides match TRBD1. The TCR was taken from a human donor with multiple sclerosis. The specimen sequenced was CD4+ T cells from PBMCs. The DNA for the CDR3 is TGCAGTGTCCGGGACAGGGCCCTCTACACCTTC. Its translation is CSVRDRALYTF.